The present T cell receptor beta chain was sequenced within a study of blood T cell repertoires in COVID-19. Across the study: COVID-19 samples collected from the United States, Italy and Spain covered acute and convalescent phases. From T cells, B-cell-depleted T cells, or PBMCs came the material, which was cDNA or gDNA.

Per the study methods: The assay estimated nucleated cells by amplifying reference gene primers. The protocol was immunoSEQ multiplex PCR, while the TCRdb copy is restricted to in-frame clones and leaves out a portion. V and J calls and clone size are given by that table; D and trimming were obtained from the DNA. The sample holds about 53,000 clones, approximately 82% seen once. This CDR3 region has 13 residues. In germline, CDR1 is SGHRS, CDR2 YFSETQ. V was cut by 3 bases and J by 8 bases, with 11 bases left in between. Input material: peripheral blood. The sequence was collected from a human donor in a cohort sampled during active COVID-19. J is TRBJ1-4 and V is TRBV5-1; the D gene is possibly TRBD1 (5 bases). The CDR3 loop is CASSYGGGEKLFF. The CDR3 region has the DNA TGCGCCAGCAGCTATGGGGGAGGGGAAAAACTGTTTTTT.